This T cell receptor beta chain stems from a study of CD8 T cells in Susac syndrome. Germline trimming cut 4 bases from V and 1 base from J; bases unmatched to any gene: 8. CDR1 is SGDLS and CDR2 is YYNGEE in the germline V gene. The CDR3 has 17 residues. High-throughput TCR beta sequencing covered peripheral CD8+ and CD4+ T cells. The individuals used as controls were healthy donors who had been matched for both age and sex. CD8+ and CD4+ T cells were negatively isolated; TEMRA cells were FACS-enriched. RNA totalling roughly 0.45 to 1 ug underwent reverse transcription with random hexamers. TCRdb analysed the immunoSEQ multiplex PCR reads with MiXCR anew, one entry per CDR3 protein. The data hold just under 150,000 distinct CDR3 sequences, with roughly 94% observed a single time.

Sequencing was performed on CD4+ T cells from PBMCs. This clonotype was obtained from a human donor in good health. The J gene is TRBJ2-2, the V gene TRBV9; 9 bases align to TRBD1. The CDR3 spells CASSTPTGGLNTGELFF. In DNA form, the CDR3 reads TGTGCCAGCAGCACACCTACAGGGGGCCTGAACACCGGGGAGCTGTTTTTT.